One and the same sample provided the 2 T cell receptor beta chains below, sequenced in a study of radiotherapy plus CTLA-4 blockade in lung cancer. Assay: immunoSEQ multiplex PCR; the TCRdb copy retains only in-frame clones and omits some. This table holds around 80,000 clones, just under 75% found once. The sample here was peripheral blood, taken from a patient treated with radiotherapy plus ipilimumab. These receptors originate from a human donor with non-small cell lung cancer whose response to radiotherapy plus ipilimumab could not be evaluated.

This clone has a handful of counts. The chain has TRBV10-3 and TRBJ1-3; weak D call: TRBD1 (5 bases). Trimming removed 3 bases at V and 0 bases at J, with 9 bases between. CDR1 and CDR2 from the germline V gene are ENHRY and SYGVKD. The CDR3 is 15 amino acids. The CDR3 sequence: CAISDSDTSGNTIYF. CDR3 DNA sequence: TGTGCCATCAGTGACTCGGACACCTCTGGAAACACCATATATTTT.

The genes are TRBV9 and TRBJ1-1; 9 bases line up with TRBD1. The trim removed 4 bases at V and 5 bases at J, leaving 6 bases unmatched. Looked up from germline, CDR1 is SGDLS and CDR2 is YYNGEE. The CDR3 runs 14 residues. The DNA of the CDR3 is TGTGCCAGCAGCACTCGACAGGGGGAAACTGAAGCTTTCTTT. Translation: CASSTRQGETEAFF.